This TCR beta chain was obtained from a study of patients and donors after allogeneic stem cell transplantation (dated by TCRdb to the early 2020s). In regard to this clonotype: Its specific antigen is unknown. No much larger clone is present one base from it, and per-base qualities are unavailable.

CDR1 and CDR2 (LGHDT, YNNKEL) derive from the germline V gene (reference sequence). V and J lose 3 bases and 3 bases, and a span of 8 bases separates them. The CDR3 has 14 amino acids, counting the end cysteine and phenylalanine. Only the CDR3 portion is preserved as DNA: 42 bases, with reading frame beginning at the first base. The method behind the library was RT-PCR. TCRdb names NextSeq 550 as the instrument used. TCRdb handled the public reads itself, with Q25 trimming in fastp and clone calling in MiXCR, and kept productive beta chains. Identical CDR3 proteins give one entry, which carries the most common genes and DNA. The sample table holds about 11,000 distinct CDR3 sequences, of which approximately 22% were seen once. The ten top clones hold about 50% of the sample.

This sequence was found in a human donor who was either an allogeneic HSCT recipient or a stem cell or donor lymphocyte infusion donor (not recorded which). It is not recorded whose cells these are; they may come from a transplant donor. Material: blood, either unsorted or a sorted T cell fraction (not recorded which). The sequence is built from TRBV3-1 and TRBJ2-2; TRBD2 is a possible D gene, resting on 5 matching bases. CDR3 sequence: CASSHSGYTGELFF. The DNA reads TGTGCCAGCAGCCACAGCGGATACACCGGGGAGCTGTTTTTT.